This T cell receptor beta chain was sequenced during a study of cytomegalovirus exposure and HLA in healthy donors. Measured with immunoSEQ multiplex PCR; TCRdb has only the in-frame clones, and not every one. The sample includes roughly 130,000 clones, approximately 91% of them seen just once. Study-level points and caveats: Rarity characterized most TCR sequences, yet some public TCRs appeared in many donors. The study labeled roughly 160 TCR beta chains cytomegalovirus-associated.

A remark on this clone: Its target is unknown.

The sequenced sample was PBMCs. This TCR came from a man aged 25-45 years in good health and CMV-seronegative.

As DNA, the CDR3 is TGTGCCAGCGGGGACAGGGTACGCAATCAGCCCCAGCATTTT. This encodes CASGDRVRNQPQHF. The chain couples TRBV25-1 to TRBJ1-5; TRBD1 aligns across 9 bases. Germline V CDR1 and CDR2: MGHDK, SYGVNS. The CDR3 sequence is 14 residues long. V gave up 8 bases and J gave up 2 bases; unmatched junction bases: 4.